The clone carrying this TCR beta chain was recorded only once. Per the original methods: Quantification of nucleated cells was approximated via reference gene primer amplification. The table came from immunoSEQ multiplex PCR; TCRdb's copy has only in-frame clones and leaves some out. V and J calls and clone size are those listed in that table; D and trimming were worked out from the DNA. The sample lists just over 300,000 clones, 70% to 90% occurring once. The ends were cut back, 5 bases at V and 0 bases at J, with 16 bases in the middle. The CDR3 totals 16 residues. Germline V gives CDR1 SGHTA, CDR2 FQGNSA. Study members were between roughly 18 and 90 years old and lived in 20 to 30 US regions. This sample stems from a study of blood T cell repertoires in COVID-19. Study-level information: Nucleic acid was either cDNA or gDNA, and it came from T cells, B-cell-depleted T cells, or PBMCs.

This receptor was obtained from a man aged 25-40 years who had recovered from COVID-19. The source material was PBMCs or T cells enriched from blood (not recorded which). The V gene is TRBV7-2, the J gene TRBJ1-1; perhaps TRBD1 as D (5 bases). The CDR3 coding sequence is TGTGCCAGCAGCACATTTGGGGGGTCAGTGAACACTGAAGCTTTCTTT. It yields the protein CASSTFGGSVNTEAFF.